A selection of T cell receptor beta chains follows, all from one sample in a study of T cells in localized non-small cell lung cancer. The method was immunoSEQ multiplex PCR; TCRdb's version includes in-frame clones alone and lacks a portion of them. The table has roughly 20,000 clones, roughly 84% seen once. The source was peripheral blood, collected before any cancer treatment. The receptors were sampled from a man aged 40 to 70 with stage I lung adenocarcinoma. Each CDR3 is given with its conserved first and last residue. Fields, in order: CDR3 DNA, CDR3 protein, J gene, clone size, D gene, V gene. The D gene is left open where the match is weak. Part of the rows lack a size; the others show once, few, many or a class for expanded clones.

TGCGCCAGCAGCCAAGATCTACGGGGTTGGGGCACTGAAGCTTTCTTT,CASSQDLRGWGTEAFF,TRBJ1-1,.,.,TRBV4-1
TGTGCCAGCAGCGTAGGGGGGGCCAATCAGCCCCAGCATTTT,CASSVGGANQPQHF,TRBJ1-5,.,.,TRBV9
TGTGCCAGCAGCTTTACACACGCTAGCAATCAGCCCCAGCATTTT,CASSFTHASNQPQHF,TRBJ1-5,few,.,TRBV7-2
TGCGCCAGCCGACCTCGACAGGGAATCGAGCAGTACTTC,CASRPRQGIEQYF,TRBJ2-7,.,TRBD1,TRBV10-2
TGTGCCAGCAGCTTAGTGGTAGTTCCGGCCGGGGAGCTGTTTTTT,CASSLVVVPAGELFF,TRBJ2-2,.,.,TRBV11-2
TGTGCCAGCAGTTTAATGGGACCCGGTCCTGAAGCTTTCTTT,CASSLMGPGPEAFF,TRBJ1-1,.,.,TRBV27
TGTGCCAGCAGCCGGGCCTCGGGGCGAGAGACCCAGTACTTC,CASSRASGRETQYF,TRBJ2-5,.,.,TRBV28
TGTGCCAGCAGTTTATTCGAGGGGGAAGAGACCCAGTACTTC,CASSLFEGEETQYF,TRBJ2-5,.,.,TRBV27
TGCAGCGTTGTTGGGACAGGGTACACTGAAGCTTTCTTT,CSVVGTGYTEAFF,TRBJ1-1,.,TRBD1,TRBV29-1
TGTGCCAGCAGTTTAGCAGGCATGGGCAGCGGCTACACCTTC,CASSLAGMGSGYTF,TRBJ1-2,.,.,TRBV27
TGTGCCAGCAGTTCACCGGGACAGCCCAATCAGCCCCAGCATTTT,CASSSPGQPNQPQHF,TRBJ1-5,.,TRBD1,TRBV28
TGCGCCAGCAGCCAAGATTGGGGGACATGGACTGAAGCTTTCTTT,CASSQDWGTWTEAFF,TRBJ1-1,.,.,TRBV4-3
TGTGCCAGCAGTTTAGATGACTCTTGGACAGGGAGCAATGAAAAACTGTTTTTT,CASSLDDSWTGSNEKLFF,TRBJ1-4,.,TRBD1,TRBV28
TGCGCCAGCAGCTCTGTCTTGACCGGATCGACGGCCTACGAGCAGTACTTC,CASSSVLTGSTAYEQYF,TRBJ2-7,.,.,TRBV5-1
TGTGCCAGCAGCCGACTACCCCAAGAGACCCAGTACTTC,CASSRLPQETQYF,TRBJ2-5,.,.,TRBV7-3
TGTGCCAGCAGTAAAGCAGGGGGCACAGCACAGCCCCAGCATTTT,CASSKAGGTAQPQHF,TRBJ1-5,few,TRBD1,TRBV6-1
TGTGCCAGCAGCTTGGGCAGGGGGTTCTCCTACGAGCAGTACTTC,CASSLGRGFSYEQYF,TRBJ2-7,once,TRBD1,TRBV5-6
TGTGCCAGCAGCAACGGACAGGGGTATGGCTACACCTTC,CASSNGQGYGYTF,TRBJ1-2,.,TRBD1,TRBV7-3
TGCGCCAGCAGCCAAGACCAAGCATTAACGCAGTATTTT,CASSQDQALTQYF,TRBJ2-3,once,.,TRBV4-3
TGCGCCAGCAGCCAAGAACCTAGCGGGGCGTACAATGAGCAGTTCTTC,CASSQEPSGAYNEQFF,TRBJ2-1,.,TRBD2,TRBV4-3
TGTGCCAGCAGCTCTCCCCGCGAGGCATACAATGAGCAGTTCTTC,CASSSPREAYNEQFF,TRBJ2-1,.,.,TRBV7-9
TGTGCCAGCAGCACGATATCAACCAGACAGGCAGTGAACATTCAGTACTTC,CASSTISTRQAVNIQYF,TRBJ2-4,few,.,TRBV7-9
TGTGCCAGCAGAGGTGGTCTCCCCTCCTACAATGAGCAGTTCTTC,CASRGGLPSYNEQFF,TRBJ2-1,few,.,TRBV28
TGTGCCATCAGTGTGGCTGAGGCGGGGGCCCCCACAGATACGCAGTATTTT,CAISVAEAGAPTDTQYF,TRBJ2-3,few,.,TRBV10-3
TGTGCCAGCAGCTCAGTTAGGGCAGGGAATGAGCAGTTCTTC,CASSSVRAGNEQFF,TRBJ2-1,.,.,TRBV11-2
TGTGCCAGCAGCTCGGGACCTAGCTCCTACGAGCAGTACTTC,CASSSGPSSYEQYF,TRBJ2-7,.,.,TRBV5-6
TGTGCCAGCAGGCTAGGCGCACAAGATACGCAGTATTTT,CASRLGAQDTQYF,TRBJ2-3,.,.,TRBV6-5
TGCGCCAGCAGCCAAGAACCGGGCGAGCAGTACTTC,CASSQEPGEQYF,TRBJ2-7,.,.,TRBV4-3
TGTGCCAGCAGCCCTCTACGACAGGGGAGAACGAACACTGAAGCTTTCTTT,CASSPLRQGRTNTEAFF,TRBJ1-1,.,TRBD1,TRBV5-6
TGCGCCAGCAGCCGACTAGGTCGGACAGATACGCAGTATTTT,CASSRLGRTDTQYF,TRBJ2-3,once,.,TRBV5-1
TGTGCCAGCAGCTTCCATAGCGGCCCTTACAATGAGCAGTTCTTC,CASSFHSGPYNEQFF,TRBJ2-1,once,.,TRBV7-8